The 26 T cell receptor beta chains presented below share a single source sample, sequenced in a study of vaccination effects on CD4 cells after COVID-19. Their cognate antigens are unknown. Generated by immunoSEQ multiplex PCR, the TCRdb table keeps only in-frame clones and is missing some. Here the sample spans 62,000 or so clones, about 80% being singletons. Before sequencing, viral peptide pools were used by the ViraFEST assay to expand antigen-specific CD4+ T cells. Following culture for around 9 days, CD4+ T cells were isolated. Among the vaccine recipients, none had a prior SARS-CoV-2 infection, and nucleocapsid antibodies were negative. The sample consisted of CD4+ T cells from PBMCs cultured with SARS-CoV-2 spike peptides, taken before COVID-19 vaccination. Receptors were obtained from a human donor who received a COVID-19 vaccine.

CDR3 amino acids: CASSRLTSGTGGTGELFF. The CDR3 coding sequence is TGCGCCAGCAGCAGACTTACCTCCGGGACAGGGGGCACCGGGGAGCTGTTTTTT. The chain joins TRBV5-1 to TRBJ2-2; 11 bases align to TRBD1. The ends lost 4 bases at V and 4 bases at J; junction bases unmatched: 12. The CDR3 consists of 18 residues. From germline, CDR1 is SGHRS and CDR2 YFSETQ.

The gene calls are TRBV10-2 and TRBJ1-6, with D possibly matching TRBD1 (5 bases). The V and J ends lost 5 bases and 8 bases respectively, with 22 bases between them. CDR3 length: 17 residues. Per the germline V gene, CDR1 is WSHSY and CDR2 is SAAADI. In nucleotides, the CDR3 is TGCGCCAGCAGTACTGTACCAGGGAAGTCCGGTCATTCACCCCTCCACTTT. Protein sequence: CASSTVPGKSGHSPLHF.

This chain joins TRBV18 and TRBJ2-5; D may be TRBD2 (6 bases). The CDR3 is made up of 16 amino acids. Germline V gene lookup returns CDR1 KGHSH and CDR2 LQKENI. The ends were cut back, 3 bases at V and 0 bases at J, with 14 bases in the middle. In nucleotides, the CDR3 is TGTGCCAGCTCACCTCGGGGCGGGGACTACCAAGAGACCCAGTACTTC. As protein: CASSPRGGDYQETQYF.

J is TRBJ2-7 and V is TRBV19; 8 nucleotides align to TRBD1. The CDR3 has 14 residues. Germline trimming cut 4 bases from V and 4 bases from J; bases unmatched to any gene: 6. Germline values: CDR1 LNHDA, CDR2 SQIVND (reference sequence). The CDR3 region has the DNA TGTGCCAGTAGTACCCTAACAGGGGGTTACGAGCAGTACGTC. Its protein product is CASSTLTGGYEQYV.

The chain employs TRBV11-2 and TRBJ2-2, with TRBD2 matching over 10 bases. This CDR3 has 16 amino acids. The junction had 2 bases not matched to a gene; V was cut back by 2 bases and J by 2 bases. The germline V gene has CDR1 SGHAT and CDR2 FQNNGV. CDR3 nucleotides: TGTGCCAGCAGCTTATTAGCGGGGGGTAACACCGGGGAGCTGTTTTTT. The encoded protein is CASSLLAGGNTGELFF.

Relative to its sample, this clone is medium-sized. The genes are TRBV12-3 or TRBV12-4 and TRBJ2-4, with D unresolved. The V end lost 5 bases, the J end lost 6 bases, and 11 bases lay between the germline ends. The CDR3 contains 13 residues. This CDR3 reads CASSVSGTNIQYF. The CDR3 coding sequence is TGTGCCAGCAGTGTTTCGGGCACAAACATTCAGTACTTC.

The chain uses TRBV9 and TRBJ2-6; D uncertain. V lost 0 bases to trimming and J lost 10 bases, with 14 bases between them. Germline V gives CDR1 SGDLS, CDR2 YYNGEE. The CDR3 covers 15 residues. CDR3 protein: CASSVEAPVRNVLTF. Here the CDR3 DNA reads TGTGCCAGCAGCGTAGAAGCCCCGGTTCGAAACGTCCTGACTTTC.

CDR3 DNA: TGTGCCACCAGTGACCCACAGGGGAAAGGGGGCACAGATACGCAGTATTTT. Its translation is CATSDPQGKGGTDTQYF. The chain links TRBV24-1 to TRBJ2-3; 7 bases map to TRBD1. The CDR3 consists of 17 residues. V lost 4 bases to trimming and J lost 1 base; unmatched junction nucleotides: 10. Per the germline V gene, CDR1 is KGHDR and CDR2 is SFDVKD.

The chain recombines TRBV29-1 with TRBJ1-1; no definite D call. This CDR3 has 13 amino acids. From germline, CDR1 is SQVTM and CDR2 ANQGSEA. The V end was cut by 8 bases, the J end by 0 bases, with 13 bases between. The CDR3 DNA is TGCAGCCCAATGAGGGTCATGAACACTGAAGCTTTCTTT. Translation: CSPMRVMNTEAFF. The full variable domain, completed using reference TRBV29-1 and TRBJ1-1, is SAVISQKPSRDICQRGTSLTIQCQVDSQVTMMFWYRQQPGQSLTLIATANQGSEATYESGFVIDKFPISRPNLTFSTLTVSNMSPEDSSIYLCSPMRVMNTEAFFGQGTRLTVV.

The count of this clone is one. The chain employs TRBV6-4 and TRBJ1-3; no clear D. CDR3 length: 13 residues. The germline V gene encodes CDR1 MRHNA and CDR2 SNTAGT. The V gene lost 4 bases and the J gene lost 4 bases, with 8 bases spanning the gap. The CDR3 region has the DNA TGTGCCAGCAGTGCGGGTGCCGGAAACACCATATATTTT. Translation gives CASSAGAGNTIYF.

CDR3 residues: CASSTGTNTGELFF. Written as DNA, the CDR3 is TGTGCCAGTAGTACCGGGACCAACACCGGGGAGCTGTTTTTT. V gene TRBV19 combines with J gene TRBJ2-2; D might be TRBD1 or TRBD2, each matching 5 bases. Between the trimmed V and J ends, which lost 4 bases and 2 bases, there was a span of 8 bases. CDR3 length equals 14 residues. The germline V gene encodes CDR1 LNHDA and CDR2 SQIVND (reference sequence). Full variable domain (missing parts from reference TRBV19 and TRBJ2-2): DGGITQSPKYLFRKEGQNVTLSCEQNLNHDAMYWYRQDPGQGLRLIYYSQIVNDFQKGDIAEGYSVSREKKESFPLTVTSAQKNPTAFYLCASSTGTNTGELFFGEGSRLTVL.

The chain joins TRBV20-1 to TRBJ1-2; no firm D call. The CDR3 consists of 12 residues. In germline, CDR1 is DFQATT, CDR2 SNEGSKA (reference sequence). The V gene lost 3 bases and the J gene lost 4 bases, with 9 bases spanning the gap. Here the CDR3 reads CSASTGVYGYTF. CDR3 in DNA: TGCAGTGCTAGTACCGGGGTCTATGGCTACACCTTC.

This rearrangement joins TRBV19 to TRBJ1-1, with D tentatively TRBD1 (6 bases). The V gene lost 4 bases and the J gene lost 5 bases, with 14 bases spanning the gap. Germline loops: CDR1 LNHDA, CDR2 SQIVND (reference sequence). The CDR3 spans 14 residues. In nucleotides, the CDR3 is TGTGCCAGTAGTAGTACAGGGAGGCGAACTGAAGCTTTCTTT. It codes for CASSSTGRRTEAFF.

The chain couples TRBV18 to TRBJ1-5; D is undetermined. This CDR3 has 13 residues. Germline CDR1 and CDR2: KGHSH and LQKENI. V was pared by 3 bases and J by 5 bases, with 8 bases between. The CDR3 DNA reads as TGTGCCAGCTCACCGGGGTTGGATCAGCCCCAGCATTTT. Amino acids: CASSPGLDQPQHF.

The table lists this clone with a count of one. The chain employs TRBV5-4 and TRBJ1-2; 7 bases are shared with TRBD1. J was trimmed by 4 bases and V by 4 bases; bases with no gene match: 10. This CDR3 contains 15 residues. CDR1 is SGHNT, CDR2 YYREEE, per germline (reference sequence). The CDR3 is CASSRDRVGSYGYTF. The DNA of the CDR3 is TGTGCCAGCAGCCGTGACAGGGTCGGAAGCTATGGCTACACCTTC. Full variable domain (outside the CDR3, taken from reference TRBV5-4 and TRBJ1-2): ETGVTQSPTHLIKTRGQQVTLRCSSQSGHNTVSWYQQALGQGPQFIFQYYREEENGRGNFPPRFSGLQFPNYSSELNVNALELDDSALYLCASSRDRVGSYGYTFGSGTRLTVV.

The chain has TRBV7-2 and TRBJ2-5; 8 bases are shared with TRBD2. Germline V gives CDR1 SGHTA, CDR2 FQGNSA. The V gene end was trimmed by 6 bases and the J gene end by 1 base; junction bases not matched to a gene: 16. The CDR3 loop spans 18 amino acids. The CDR3 bases are TGTGCCAGCAGACCGGCTGCGTTGGGCGGGGGGCTCCAAGAGACCCAGTACTTC. Its protein is CASRPAALGGGLQETQYF.

This chain uses TRBV24-1 with TRBJ1-5, with D maybe TRBD1 (6 bases). CDR3 length: 14 amino acids. V lost 4 bases to trimming and J lost 6 bases, with 12 bases between them. Germline assignment: CDR1 KGHDR and CDR2 SFDVKD. The DNA for the CDR3 is TGTGCCACCAGTGAAAAGGAGGGGGTTCAGCCCCAGCATTTT. This encodes CATSEKEGVQPQHF.

This clone turned up a few times. This chain links TRBV5-6 with TRBJ1-6; weak D call: TRBD1 (5 bases). V lost 3 bases to trimming and J lost 8 bases, with 21 bases between them. The CDR3 is 17 amino acids. Germline loops: CDR1 SGHDT, CDR2 YYEEEE. The DNA for the CDR3 is TGTGCCAGCAGCTCCTTGGAGGGACGATTGGGGGATTCACCCCTCCACTTT. This gives the protein CASSSLEGRLGDSPLHF. The variable domain in full, with the rest retrieved from reference TRBV5-6 and TRBJ1-6, is DAGVTQSPTHLIKTRGQQVTLRCSPKSGHDTVSWYQQALGQGPQFIFQYYEEEERQRGNFPDRFSGHQFPNYSSELNVNALLLGDSALYLCASSSLEGRLGDSPLHFGNGTRLTVT.

The CDR3 sequence is CASSGVRGANVLTF. For the CDR3, the DNA is TGTGCCAGCAGTGGGGTGCGAGGGGCCAACGTCCTGACTTTC. The chain carries TRBV2 and TRBJ2-6; D is unresolved. CDR3 length: 14 residues. Germline V gene data show CDR1 as SNHLY and CDR2 as FYNNEI. With 4 bases removed from V and 4 bases from J, the gap between germline ends came to 8 bases.

V usage is TRBV6-6 and J usage is TRBJ1-4; no clear D. The V end lost 8 bases, the J end lost 5 bases, and 9 bases lay between the germline ends. The germline V gene has CDR1 MNHNY and CDR2 SVGAGI (reference sequence). The CDR3 consists of 12 residues. CDR3 in DNA: TGTGCCAGCGCTATGGCGAATGAAAAACTGTTTTTT. Translation: CASAMANEKLFF.

The V and J genes are TRBV2 and TRBJ1-2; no clear D. The V gene's germline CDR1 is SNHLY and CDR2 FYNNEI. Deletions cut 2 bases from V and 3 bases from J, with 4 bases between. There are 12 residues in the CDR3. CDR3 region: CASSELDYGYTF. In nucleotides, the CDR3 is TGTGCCAGCAGTGAATTAGACTATGGCTACACCTTC.

This chain uses TRBV6-4 with TRBJ2-3; D may be TRBD2 (5 bases). The germline CDR1 and CDR2 sequences are MRHNA and SNTAGT. V was cut by 6 bases and J by 5 bases, with 15 bases left in between. The CDR3 consists of 14 residues. The CDR3 sequence is CASSPWSGGDTQYF. The CDR3 DNA is TGTGCCAGCAGCCCTTGGAGTGGAGGAGATACGCAGTATTTT.

The chain carries TRBV28 and TRBJ1-4; 10 bases match TRBD1. Germline V gene data show CDR1 as MDHEN and CDR2 as SYDVKM. The CDR3 length is 16 residues. V shed 5 bases, J shed 8 bases, and the junction held 11 bases outside the gene matches. The chain's CDR3 is CASSQIGTGEEEKLFF. The CDR3 nucleotides read TGTGCCAGCAGTCAAATCGGGACAGGGGAGGAGGAAAAACTGTTTTTT.

V and J are TRBV3-1 (or the pseudogene TRBV3-2) and TRBJ2-6; 9 bases fit TRBD2. Germline-derived CDR1 and CDR2 are LGHDT and YNNKEL (reference sequence). J lost 1 base, V lost 6 bases, and 4 bases had no gene match. CDR3 length equals 16 residues. CDR3 DNA sequence: TGTGCCAGCAGGGCGGGGGGGAGATCTGGGGCCAACGTCCTGACTTTC. Its translation is CASRAGGRSGANVLTF.

The chain recombines TRBV6-6 with TRBJ2-3; perhaps TRBD2 as D (7 bases). V was pared by 7 bases and J by 5 bases, with 13 bases between. Germline-derived CDR1 and CDR2 are MNHNY and SVGAGI (reference sequence). The CDR3 spans 13 residues. CDR3 sequence (DNA): TGTGCCAGCAAGGGAGGGGGAGTAGATACGCAGTATTTT. Encoded protein: CASKGGGVDTQYF.

In this sample, this clone turned up a few times. The V and J genes are TRBV2 and TRBJ1-6; 10 nucleotides agree with TRBD1. Trimming removed 5 bases from V and 9 bases from J; junction bases left unmatched: 7. The germline V gene encodes CDR1 SNHLY and CDR2 FYNNEI. The CDR3 is made up of 15 amino acids. CDR3 in amino acids: CASSWTGGQGSPLHF. CDR3 bases: TGTGCCAGCAGTTGGACAGGGGGACAGGGTTCACCCCTCCACTTT. The full variable domain, with the rest looked up from reference TRBV2 and TRBJ1-6, is EPEVTQTPSHQVTQMGQEVILRCVPISNHLYFYWYRQILGQKVEFLVSFYNNEISEKSEIFDDQFSVERPDGSNFTLKIRSTKLEDSAMYFCASSWTGGQGSPLHFGNGTRLTVT.